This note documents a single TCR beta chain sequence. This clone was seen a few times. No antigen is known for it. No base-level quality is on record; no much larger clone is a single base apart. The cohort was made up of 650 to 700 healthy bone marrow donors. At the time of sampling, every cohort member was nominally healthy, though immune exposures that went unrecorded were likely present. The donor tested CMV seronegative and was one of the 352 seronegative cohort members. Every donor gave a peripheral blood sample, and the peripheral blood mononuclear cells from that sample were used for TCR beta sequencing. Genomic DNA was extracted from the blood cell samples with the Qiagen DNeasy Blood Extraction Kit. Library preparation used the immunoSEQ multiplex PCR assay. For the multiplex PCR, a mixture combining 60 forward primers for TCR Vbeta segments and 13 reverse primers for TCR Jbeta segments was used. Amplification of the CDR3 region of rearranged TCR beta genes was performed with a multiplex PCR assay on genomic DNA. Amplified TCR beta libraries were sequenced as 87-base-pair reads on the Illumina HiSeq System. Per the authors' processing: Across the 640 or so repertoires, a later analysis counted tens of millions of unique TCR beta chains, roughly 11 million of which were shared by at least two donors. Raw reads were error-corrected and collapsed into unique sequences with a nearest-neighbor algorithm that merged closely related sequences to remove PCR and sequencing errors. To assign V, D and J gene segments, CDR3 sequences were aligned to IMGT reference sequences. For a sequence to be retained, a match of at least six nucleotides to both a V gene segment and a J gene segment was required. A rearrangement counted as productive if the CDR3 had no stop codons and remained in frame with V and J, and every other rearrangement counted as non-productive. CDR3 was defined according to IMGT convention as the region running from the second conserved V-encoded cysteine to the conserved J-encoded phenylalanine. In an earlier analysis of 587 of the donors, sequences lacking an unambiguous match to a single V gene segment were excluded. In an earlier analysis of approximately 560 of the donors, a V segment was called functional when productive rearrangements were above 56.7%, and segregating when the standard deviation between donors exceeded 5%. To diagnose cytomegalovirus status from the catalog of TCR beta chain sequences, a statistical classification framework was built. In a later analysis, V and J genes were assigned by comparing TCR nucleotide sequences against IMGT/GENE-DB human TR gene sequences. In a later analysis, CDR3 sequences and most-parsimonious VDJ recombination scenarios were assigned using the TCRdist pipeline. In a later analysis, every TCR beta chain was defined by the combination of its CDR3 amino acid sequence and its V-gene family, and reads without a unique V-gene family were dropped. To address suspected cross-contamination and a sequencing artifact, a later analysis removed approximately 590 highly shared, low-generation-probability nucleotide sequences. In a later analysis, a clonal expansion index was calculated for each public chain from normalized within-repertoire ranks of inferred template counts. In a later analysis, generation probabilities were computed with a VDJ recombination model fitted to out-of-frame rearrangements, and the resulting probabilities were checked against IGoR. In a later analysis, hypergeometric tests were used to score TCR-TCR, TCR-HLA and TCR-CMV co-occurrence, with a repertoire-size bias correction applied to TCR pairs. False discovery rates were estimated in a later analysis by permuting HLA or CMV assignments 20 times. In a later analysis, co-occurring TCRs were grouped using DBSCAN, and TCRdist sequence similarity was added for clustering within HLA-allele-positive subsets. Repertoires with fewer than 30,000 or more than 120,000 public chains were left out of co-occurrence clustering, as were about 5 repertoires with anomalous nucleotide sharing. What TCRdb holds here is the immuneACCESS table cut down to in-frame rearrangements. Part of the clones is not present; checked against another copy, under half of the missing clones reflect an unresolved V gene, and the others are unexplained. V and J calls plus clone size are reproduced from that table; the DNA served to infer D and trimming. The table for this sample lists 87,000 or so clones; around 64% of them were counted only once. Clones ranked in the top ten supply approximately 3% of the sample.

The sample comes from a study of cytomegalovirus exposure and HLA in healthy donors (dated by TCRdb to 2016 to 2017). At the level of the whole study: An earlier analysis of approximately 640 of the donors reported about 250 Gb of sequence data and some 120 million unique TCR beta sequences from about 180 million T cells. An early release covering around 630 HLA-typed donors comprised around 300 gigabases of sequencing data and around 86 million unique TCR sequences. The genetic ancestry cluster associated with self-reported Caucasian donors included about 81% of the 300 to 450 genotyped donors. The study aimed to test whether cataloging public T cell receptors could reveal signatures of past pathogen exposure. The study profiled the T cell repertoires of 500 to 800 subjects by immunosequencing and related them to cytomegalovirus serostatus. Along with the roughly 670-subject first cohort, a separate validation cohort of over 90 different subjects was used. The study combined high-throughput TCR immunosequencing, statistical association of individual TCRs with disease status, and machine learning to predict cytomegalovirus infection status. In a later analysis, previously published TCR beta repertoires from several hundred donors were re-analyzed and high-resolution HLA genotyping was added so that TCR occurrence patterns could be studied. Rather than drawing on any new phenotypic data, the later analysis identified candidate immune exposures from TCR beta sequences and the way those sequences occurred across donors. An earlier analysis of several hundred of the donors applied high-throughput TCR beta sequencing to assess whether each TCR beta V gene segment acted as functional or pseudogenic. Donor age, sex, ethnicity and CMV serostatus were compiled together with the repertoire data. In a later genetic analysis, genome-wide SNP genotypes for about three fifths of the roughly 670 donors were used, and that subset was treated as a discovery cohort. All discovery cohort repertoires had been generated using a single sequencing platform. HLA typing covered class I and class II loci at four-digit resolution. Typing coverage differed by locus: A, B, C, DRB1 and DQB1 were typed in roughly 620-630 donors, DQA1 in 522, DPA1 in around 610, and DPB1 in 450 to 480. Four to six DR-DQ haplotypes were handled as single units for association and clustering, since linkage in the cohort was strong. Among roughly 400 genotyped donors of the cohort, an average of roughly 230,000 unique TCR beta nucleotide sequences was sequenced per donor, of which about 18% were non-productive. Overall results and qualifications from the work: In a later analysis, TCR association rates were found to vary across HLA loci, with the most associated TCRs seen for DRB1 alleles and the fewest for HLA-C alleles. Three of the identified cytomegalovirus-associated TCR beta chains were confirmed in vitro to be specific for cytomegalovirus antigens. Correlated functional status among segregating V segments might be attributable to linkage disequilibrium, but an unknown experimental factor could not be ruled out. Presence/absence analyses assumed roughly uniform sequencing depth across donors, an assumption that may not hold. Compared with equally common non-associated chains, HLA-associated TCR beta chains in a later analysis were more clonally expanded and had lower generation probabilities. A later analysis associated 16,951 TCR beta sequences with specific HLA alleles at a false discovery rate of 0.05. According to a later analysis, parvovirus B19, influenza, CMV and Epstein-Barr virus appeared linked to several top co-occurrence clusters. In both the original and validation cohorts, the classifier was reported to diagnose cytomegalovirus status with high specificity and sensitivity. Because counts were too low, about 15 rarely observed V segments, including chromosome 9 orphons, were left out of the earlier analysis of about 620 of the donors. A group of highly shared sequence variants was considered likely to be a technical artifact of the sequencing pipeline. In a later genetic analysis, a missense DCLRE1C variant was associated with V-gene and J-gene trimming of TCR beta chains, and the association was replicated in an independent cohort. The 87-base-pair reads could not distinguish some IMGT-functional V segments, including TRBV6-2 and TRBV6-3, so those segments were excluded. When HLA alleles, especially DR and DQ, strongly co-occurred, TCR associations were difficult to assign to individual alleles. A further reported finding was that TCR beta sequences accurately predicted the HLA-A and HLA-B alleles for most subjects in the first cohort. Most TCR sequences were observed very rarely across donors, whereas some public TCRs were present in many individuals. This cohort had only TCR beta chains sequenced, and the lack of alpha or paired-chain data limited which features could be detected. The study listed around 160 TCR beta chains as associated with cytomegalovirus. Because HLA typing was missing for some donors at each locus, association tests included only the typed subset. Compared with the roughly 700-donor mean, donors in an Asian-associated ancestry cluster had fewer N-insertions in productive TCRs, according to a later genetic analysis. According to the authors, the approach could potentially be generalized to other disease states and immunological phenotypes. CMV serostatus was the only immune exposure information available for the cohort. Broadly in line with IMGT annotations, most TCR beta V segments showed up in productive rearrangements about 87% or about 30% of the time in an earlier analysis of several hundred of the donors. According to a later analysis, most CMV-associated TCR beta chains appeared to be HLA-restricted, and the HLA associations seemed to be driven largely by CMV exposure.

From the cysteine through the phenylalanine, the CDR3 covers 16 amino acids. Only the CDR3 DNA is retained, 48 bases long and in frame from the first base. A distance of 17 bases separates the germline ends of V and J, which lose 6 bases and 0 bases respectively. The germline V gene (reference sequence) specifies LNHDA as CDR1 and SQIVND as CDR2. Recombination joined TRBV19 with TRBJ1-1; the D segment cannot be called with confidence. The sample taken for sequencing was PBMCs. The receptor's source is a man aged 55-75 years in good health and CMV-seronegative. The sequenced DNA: TGTGCCAGTAGCACAATGCAGTCTTCGATGAACACTGAAGCTTTCTTT. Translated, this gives CASSTMQSSMNTEAFF.